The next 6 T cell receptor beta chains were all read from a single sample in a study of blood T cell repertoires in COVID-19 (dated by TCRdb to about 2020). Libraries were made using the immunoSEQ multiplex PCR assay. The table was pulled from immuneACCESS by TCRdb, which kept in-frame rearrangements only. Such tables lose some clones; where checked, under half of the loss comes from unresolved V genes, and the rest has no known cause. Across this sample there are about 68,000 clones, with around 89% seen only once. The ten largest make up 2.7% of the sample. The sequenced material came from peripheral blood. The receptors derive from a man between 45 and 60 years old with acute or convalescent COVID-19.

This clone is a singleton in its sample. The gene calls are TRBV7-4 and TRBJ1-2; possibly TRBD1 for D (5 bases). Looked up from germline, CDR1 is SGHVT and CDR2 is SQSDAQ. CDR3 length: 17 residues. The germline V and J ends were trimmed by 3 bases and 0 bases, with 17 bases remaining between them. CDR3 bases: TGTGCCAGCAGCTTGCGGGGCAGTCCCAAAGCTAACTATGGCTACACCTTC. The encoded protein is CASSLRGSPKANYGYTF.

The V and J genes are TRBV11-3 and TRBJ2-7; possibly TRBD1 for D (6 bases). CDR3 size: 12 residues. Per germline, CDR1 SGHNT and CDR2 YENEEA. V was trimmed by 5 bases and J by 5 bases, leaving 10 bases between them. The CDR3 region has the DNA TGTGCCAGCAGCCATCAGGGGCACGAGCAGTACTTC. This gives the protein CASSHQGHEQYF.

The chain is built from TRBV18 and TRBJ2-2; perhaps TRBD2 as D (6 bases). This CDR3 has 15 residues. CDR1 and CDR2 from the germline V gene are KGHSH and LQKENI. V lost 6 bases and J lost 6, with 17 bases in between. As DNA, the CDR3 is TGTGCCAGCTCTGCGGGGCAGGTGGCCGCCGGGGAGCTGTTTTTT. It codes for CASSAGQVAAGELFF.

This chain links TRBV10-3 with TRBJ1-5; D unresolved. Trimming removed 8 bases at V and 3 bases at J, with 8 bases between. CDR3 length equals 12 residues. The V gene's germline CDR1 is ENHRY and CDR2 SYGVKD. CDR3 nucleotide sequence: TGTGCCATCTCGAGGGACAATCAGCCCCAGCATTTT. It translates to CAISRDNQPQHF.

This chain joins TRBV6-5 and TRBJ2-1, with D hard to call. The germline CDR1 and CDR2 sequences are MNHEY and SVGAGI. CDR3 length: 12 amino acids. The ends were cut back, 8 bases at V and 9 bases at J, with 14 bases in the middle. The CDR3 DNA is TGTGCCAGCGCAGAACGACAACTTGAGCAGTTCTTC. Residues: CASAERQLEQFF.

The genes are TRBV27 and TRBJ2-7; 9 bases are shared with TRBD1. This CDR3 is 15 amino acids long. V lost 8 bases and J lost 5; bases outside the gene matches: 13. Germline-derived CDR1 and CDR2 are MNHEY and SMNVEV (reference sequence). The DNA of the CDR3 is TGTGCCAGCCGCCCTGGGGGGACAGGGAGAAACGAGCAGTACTTC. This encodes CASRPGGTGRNEQYF.